Below, 23 T cell receptor beta chains from the same sample are listed, as sequenced in a study of T-cell memory formation after mild COVID-19 (dated by TCRdb to the early 2020s). Library method: 5' RACE. The data were produced on an Illumina NovaSeq 6000. The public reads were run again by TCRdb, first through fastp at Q25 and then through MiXCR, and only productive beta chains were kept. Entries are consolidated by CDR3 protein sequence, retaining the most common genes and DNA. The sample has some 130,000 distinct CDR3 sequences on record, about 16% of them singletons. The ten most abundant clones make up around 14% of the sample. Input material: PBMCs or a T cell subset sorted from them (not recorded which). The source of these receptors is an adult woman who had mild COVID-19 (a few samples of this study predate the infection). The sample titles of this study are shuffled in the database, so cell type and time point are left out; the donor was told from shared clones.

In DNA form, the CDR3 reads TGCGCCAGCAGCCAAGATTTAGGGGGCAGGATGTTTGGCAACGAGCAGTACTTC. This translates into CASSQDLGGRMFGNEQYF. V and J are TRBV4-3 and TRBJ2-7, with TRBD1 matching 7 bases. The CDR3 extends over 18 amino acids. V shed 0 bases and J 5 bases; nucleotides not matched to a gene: 16. Germline CDR1 and CDR2: LGHNA and YSLEER.

A few counts support this clonotype. V gene TRBV18 combines with J gene TRBJ2-2; tentatively, D is TRBD1 or TRBD2 (5 bases each). From germline, CDR1 is KGHSH and CDR2 LQKENI. This CDR3 is 17 amino acids long. V lost 4 bases and J 0 bases, leaving 15 bases between the germline ends. The CDR3 region has the DNA TGTGCCAGCTCACAGATGCCCGGGACGGCGAACACCGGGGAGCTGTTTTTT. Its translation: CASSQMPGTANTGELFF.

The rearrangement links TRBV7-2 to TRBJ2-1; a weak D match, TRBD1 (6 bases). The J call may be incorrect, as the DNA end agrees better with TRBJ2-5. The CDR3 has 14 residues. The germline CDR1 and CDR2 sequences are SGHTA and FQGNSA. The CDR3 nucleotides are TGTGCCAGCAGCTTAAGACAGGACCAAGAGACCCAGTACTTC. Translated: CASSLRQDQETQYF.

The chain employs TRBV7-6 and TRBJ2-3; D may match TRBD1 or TRBD2 (5 bases each). The length of the CDR3 is 15 residues. The germline V and J ends were trimmed by 5 bases and 1 base, with 13 bases remaining between them. In germline, CDR1 is SGHVS, CDR2 FNYEAQ. In nucleotides, the CDR3 is TGTGCCAGCAGCATCACGGGGCTAGGCACAGATACGCAGTATTTT. This gives the protein CASSITGLGTDTQYF.

The sample holds a few counts of this clonotype. This chain links TRBV12-5 with TRBJ2-4; D unclear. CDR1 and CDR2 (germline): LGHNT, FRNRAP. The CDR3 is made up of 12 amino acids. The V gene lost 7 bases and the J gene lost 6 bases, with 10 bases spanning the gap. CDR3 nucleotides: TGTGCTAGTGCCCCTCCGCTAAACATTCAGTACTTC. It specifies CASAPPLNIQYF.

The sample holds a few counts of this clonotype. The V gene is TRBV7-2, the J gene TRBJ2-3, with TRBD1 identical over 8 bases. Germline V CDR1 and CDR2: SGHTA, FQGNSA. V trimming: 4 bases; J trimming: 3 bases; junction bases outside the gene matches: 3. CDR3 size: 14 residues. Written as DNA, the CDR3 is TGTGCCAGCAGCTCGTGGACAGGGACAGATACGCAGTATTTT. Amino acids: CASSSWTGTDTQYF. The full variable domain, with the rest looked up from reference TRBV7-2 and TRBJ2-3, is GAGVSQSPSNKVTEKGKDVELRCDPISGHTALYWYRQSLGQGLEFLIYFQGNSAPDKSGLPSDRFSAERTGGSVSTLTIQRTQQEDSAVYLCASSSWTGTDTQYFGPGTRLTVL.

The rearrangement joins TRBV5-1 to TRBJ2-7; D gene uncertain. This CDR3 comprises 13 residues. The V and J ends lost 4 bases and 0 bases respectively, with 8 bases between them. The germline V gene has CDR1 SGHRS and CDR2 YFSETQ. Here the CDR3 DNA reads TGCGCCAGCAGCACCTCCAACTCCTACGAGCAGTACTTC. Protein: CASSTSNSYEQYF.

The chain combines TRBV7-6 with TRBJ2-3, with 10 positions matching TRBD1. CDR3 length equals 16 residues. The V gene's germline CDR1 is SGHVS and CDR2 FNYEAQ. V was pared by 2 bases and J by 2 bases, with 4 bases of the junction left unmatched. The CDR3 protein is CASSLIGTGATDTQYF. In DNA form, the CDR3 reads TGTGCCAGCAGCTTAATAGGGACAGGGGCCACAGATACGCAGTATTTT. Looking up the rest from reference TRBV7-6 and TRBJ2-3 gives the full variable domain: GAGVSQSPRYKVTKRGQDVALRCDPISGHVSLYWYRQALGQGPEFLTYFNYEAQQDKSGLPNDRFSAERPEGSISTLTIQRTEQRDSAMYRCASSLIGTGATDTQYFGPGTRLTVL.

This clonotype was counted between two and nine times. V gene TRBV12-3 or TRBV12-4 combines with J gene TRBJ2-1; possible D gene TRBD1, 6 bases. Deletions cut 0 bases from V and 7 bases from J, with 22 bases between. The CDR3 has 18 amino acids. The CDR3 reads CASSLAARGLRPRNEQFF. The CDR3 DNA is TGTGCCAGCAGTTTAGCGGCCAGGGGATTGCGGCCGAGGAATGAGCAGTTCTTC.

The chain is built from TRBV20-1 and TRBJ2-3; D gene ambiguous. CDR1 DFQATT and CDR2 SNEGSKA come from the germline V gene (reference sequence). This CDR3 comprises 14 residues. Between the trimmed V and J ends, which lost 3 bases and 2 bases, there was a span of 12 bases. In DNA form, the CDR3 reads TGCAGTGCTAGTCGGCCTGGGGTCACAGATACGCAGTATTTT. As protein: CSASRPGVTDTQYF.

The J gene is TRBJ2-5, the V gene TRBV11-3; 8 bases map to TRBD2. This CDR3 comprises 14 residues. V trimming: 3 bases; J trimming: 2 bases; junction bases outside the gene matches: 2. Germline V gives CDR1 SGHNT, CDR2 YENEEA. As DNA, the CDR3 is TGTGCCAGCAGCTTTACTAGCGGTCAAGAGACCCAGTACTTC. It yields the protein CASSFTSGQETQYF.

This clonotype has ten or more counts. V usage is TRBV10-2 and J usage is TRBJ2-7; D unclear. The germline V and J ends were trimmed by 5 bases and 3 bases, with 8 bases remaining between them. This CDR3 spans 12 amino acids. Germline V CDR1 and CDR2: WSHSY, SAAADI. DNA for the CDR3: TGCGCCAGCAGTCCCTTGGGCTACGAGCAGTACTTC. It translates to CASSPLGYEQYF.

The chain recombines TRBV6-1 with TRBJ2-7; TRBD2 is a possible D gene (6 bases). There are 13 residues in the CDR3. Germline V gene lookup returns CDR1 MNHNS and CDR2 SASEGT. V was trimmed by 3 bases and J by 2 bases, leaving 8 bases between them. The CDR3 region has the DNA TGTGCCAGCAGTGACCAGCGGGCCTACGAGCAGTACTTC. Protein: CASSDQRAYEQYF.

This clonotype showed up just a few times. V and J are TRBV11-3 and TRBJ2-1, with D possibly being TRBD2 (5 bases). CDR3 length: 16 amino acids. CDR1 is SGHNT, CDR2 YENEEA, per germline. V was pared by 3 bases and J by 0 bases, with 12 bases between. Here the CDR3 DNA reads TGTGCCAGCAGCTTGGAGGCCGTAAGCTCCTACAATGAGCAGTTCTTC. Encoded protein: CASSLEAVSSYNEQFF.

This clonotype was observed a few times. The rearrangement links TRBV7-8 to TRBJ1-1; weak D call: TRBD1 (5 bases). The CDR3 contains 14 residues. CDR1 SGHVS and CDR2 FQNEAQ come from the germline V gene. V was trimmed by 3 bases and J by 1 base, leaving 9 bases between them. CDR3 DNA: TGTGCCAGCAGCTTGGACACGGCGAACACTGAAGCTTTCTTT. Its protein product is CASSLDTANTEAFF.

The rearrangement links TRBV27 to TRBJ2-7; TRBD2 aligns across 7 bases. Germline lookup yields CDR1 MNHEY and CDR2 SMNVEV (reference sequence). With 8 bases clipped from V and 0 bases from J, the junction kept 7 bases outside the gene matches. CDR3 length: 14 residues. The CDR3 DNA is TGTGCCAGCCGAGCGGGGAGCACCTCCTACGAGCAGTACTTC. Translating it yields CASRAGSTSYEQYF.

This clonotype was picked up a small number of times. The chain recombines TRBV12-3 or TRBV12-4 with TRBJ2-7; 7 bases agree with TRBD2. The CDR3 contains 14 residues. After removal of 6 bases from V and 7 bases from J, the junction contained 12 bases not matched to a gene. CDR3 loop: CASRGLAERSEQYF. The CDR3 DNA reads TGTGCCAGCAGGGGCCTAGCGGAGAGGTCGGAGCAGTACTTC.

This chain joins TRBV5-1 and TRBJ2-1, with D perhaps matching TRBD1 (5 bases). Looked up from germline, CDR1 is SGHRS and CDR2 is YFSETQ. Trimming cost V 2 bases and J 6 bases, with 15 bases left between them. This CDR3 has 15 residues. The CDR3 region has the DNA TGCGCCAGCAGCTTCATAGGAGACAGCTTCAATGAGCAGTTCTTC. Translated, it gives CASSFIGDSFNEQFF.

This rearrangement joins TRBV5-4 to TRBJ2-7, with TRBD2 matching over 9 bases. The CDR3 runs 16 residues. Germline loops: CDR1 SGHNT, CDR2 YYREEE (reference sequence). Trimming at V came to 0 bases and at J to 1 base, leaving 5 bases not matched to a gene. The CDR3 sequence is CASSLGSGGRSYEQYF. The CDR3 bases are TGTGCCAGCAGCTTGGGAAGCGGGGGGCGATCCTACGAGCAGTACTTC. Combining the CDR3 with reference TRBV5-4 and TRBJ2-7 gives the whole variable domain ETGVTQSPTHLIKTRGQQVTLRCSSQSGHNTVSWYQQALGQGPQFIFQYYREEENGRGNFPPRFSGLQFPNYSSELNVNALELDDSALYLCASSLGSGGRSYEQYFGPGTRLTVT.

This chain uses TRBV15 with TRBJ2-2; D might be TRBD1 or TRBD2, each matching 6 bases. The CDR3 contains 15 residues. V lost 1 base to trimming and J lost 5 bases, with 11 bases between them. Looked up from germline, CDR1 is LNHNV and CDR2 is YYDKDF (reference sequence). The CDR3 DNA follows: TGTGCCACCAGCAGAGCCGGGGGCACAACCGGGGAGCTGTTTTTT. It yields the protein CATSRAGGTTGELFF.

This clonotype was seen only a few times. The chain carries TRBV6-6 and TRBJ2-3, with 10 bases matching TRBD2. The V segment lost 0 bases and the J segment 2 bases; nucleotides outside the gene matches: 5. Germline CDR1 and CDR2: MNHNY and SVGAGI (reference sequence). The CDR3 runs 17 residues. The CDR3 DNA reads TGTGCCAGCAGTTACTCGATAGCGGGGGGCAACACAGATACGCAGTATTTT. It codes for CASSYSIAGGNTDTQYF.

The table lists this clonotype with a few counts. The chain recombines TRBV7-3 with TRBJ2-3; 13 nucleotides match TRBD2. CDR1 SGHTA and CDR2 FQGTGA come from the germline V gene. V lost 2 bases and J lost 2; bases outside the gene matches: 19. CDR3 size: 22 residues. CDR3 in amino acids: CASSLGGWGLAGTLRNTDTQYF. DNA for the CDR3: TGTGCCAGCAGCTTAGGAGGATGGGGACTAGCGGGGACCTTACGTAACACAGATACGCAGTATTTT.

The chain is built from TRBV5-1 and TRBJ2-1; 9 bases fit TRBD1. The CDR3 totals 17 residues. Germline V lookup: CDR1 SGHRS, CDR2 YFSETQ. The V gene end was trimmed by 9 bases and the J gene end by 2 bases; junction bases not matched to a gene: 15. CDR3 amino acids: CAILEQPRDRAYNEQFF. CDR3 bases: TGCGCCATCCTCGAACAACCTCGGGACAGGGCCTACAATGAGCAGTTCTTC.